The rows below give T cell receptor beta chains drawn from one sample of a study of blood T cell repertoires in COVID-19. Using immunoSEQ multiplex PCR, the repertoire was profiled, and TCRdb retains in-frame clones only, with some absent. The sample lists roughly 380,000 clones; less than 85% were seen once. Input material: peripheral blood. Every receptor here comes from a woman younger than 35 with acute or convalescent COVID-19. Each CDR3 is given with its conserved first and last residue. Each record gives: V gene, CDR3 length, CDR3 protein.

>TRBV2|12
CATSTGADTQYF
>TRBV9|16
CASSVDQGGYLSGYTF
>TRBV18|15
CASSEGQSSNQPQHF
>TRBV24-1|15
CATSVWDRGIGELFF
>TRBV5-8|14
CASSLWQGAGEQYF
>TRBV30|18
CAWSSTRDMINSNQPQHF
>TRBV6-9|18
CATETGTGIHNSNQPQHF
>TRBV27|14
CASSPRQGMETQYF
>TRBV18|14
CASSPGVSTDTQYF
>TRBV7-3|14
CASSLTGGGTEAFF
>TRBV10-3|12
CAARDREYEQYF
>TRBV2|15
CASSFTRVEFYEQYF
>TRBV24-1|8
CATAGGAF
>TRBV7-8|17
CASSLVGSRLGNQPQHF
>TRBV25-1|16
CASSEFSDGGGETQYF
>TRBV12-5|13
CASGFMSNYGYTF
>TRBV7-7|15
CASSLLAGGYNEQFF
>TRBV27|15
CASSFRGTTNEKLFF
>TRBV6-1|16
CASSETPGGNNQPQHF
>TRBV27|13
CASSSGFKQPQHF
>TRBV5-1|19
CASSGGLAGGALETSEQYF
>TRBV9|13
CASSVGRADEQFF
>TRBV5-6|15
CASSLGRRVGNTIYF
>TRBV24-1|13
CATADGSYNEQFF
>TRBV15|16
CATSRDGQGNYNEQFF
>TRBV24-1|12
CATSQGYDGYTF
>TRBV3-1/TRBV3-2|13
CASSQDREGTQYF
>TRBV18|15
CASSPGTVGNQPQHF
>TRBV3-1/TRBV3-2|14
CASSGDTAADTQYF
>TRBV19|14
CASSLGRGQETQYF
>TRBV7-6|14
CASSVRDSNQPQHF
>TRBV18|16
CASSPVPGAGANVLTF
>TRBV6-1|18
CASSELDSKRTGANVLTF
>TRBV4-2|18
CASSQGLAGGVGYNEQFF
>TRBV7-3|17
CASSLRAVTSATDTQYF
>TRBV9|16
CASSVSDRVYNSPLHF
>TRBV13|13
CASSLNRDYGYTF
>TRBV6-5|15
CASSYGGQNTGELFF
>TRBV5-6|14
CASSFPSGANEQFF
>TRBV7-9|14
CASSLGRGIDGYTF
>TRBV9|18
CASSPRSGGAVNTDTQYF
>TRBV3-1/TRBV3-2|14
CASSVQGLSRGYTF
>TRBV27|13
CASSSAVNTEAFF
>TRBV5-4|15
CASSSGTGDNYGYTF
>TRBV2|15
CASSEGLLYTDTQYF
>TRBV6-1|16
CASSEVWGTRNNEQFF
>TRBV9|15
CASSVRQGAVYKQYF
>TRBV28|14
CASKTGGWNSPLHF
>TRBV4-1|19
CASSQDDGRGLAVPYEQYF
>TRBV6-5|14
CASRAGGITDTQYF
>TRBV6-5|12
CASREYNSPLHF
>TRBV9|14
CASSVVGELSTQYF
>TRBV5-1|15
CASSLGAGPPTEAFF